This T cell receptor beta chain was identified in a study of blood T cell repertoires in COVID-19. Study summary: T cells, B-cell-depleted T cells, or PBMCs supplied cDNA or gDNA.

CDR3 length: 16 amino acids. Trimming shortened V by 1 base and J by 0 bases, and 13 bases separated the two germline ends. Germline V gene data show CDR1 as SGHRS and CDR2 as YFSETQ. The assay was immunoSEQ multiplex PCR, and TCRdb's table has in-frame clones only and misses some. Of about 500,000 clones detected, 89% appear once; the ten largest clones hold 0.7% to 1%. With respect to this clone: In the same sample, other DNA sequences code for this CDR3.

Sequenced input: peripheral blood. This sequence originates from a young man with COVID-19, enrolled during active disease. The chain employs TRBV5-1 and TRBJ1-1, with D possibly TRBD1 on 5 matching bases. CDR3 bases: TGCGCCAGCAGCTTGCGGCAGGGATCGATGAACACTGAAGCTTTCTTT. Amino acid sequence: CASSLRQGSMNTEAFF.